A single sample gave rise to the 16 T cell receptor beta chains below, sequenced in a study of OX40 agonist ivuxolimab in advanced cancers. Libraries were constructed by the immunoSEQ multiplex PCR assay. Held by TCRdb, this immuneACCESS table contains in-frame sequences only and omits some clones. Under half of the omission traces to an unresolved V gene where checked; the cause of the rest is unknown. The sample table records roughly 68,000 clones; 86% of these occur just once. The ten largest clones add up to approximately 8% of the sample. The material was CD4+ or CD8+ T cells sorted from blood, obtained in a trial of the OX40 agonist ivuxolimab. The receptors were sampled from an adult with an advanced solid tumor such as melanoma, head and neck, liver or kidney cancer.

CDR3 nucleotides: TGCGCCAGCAGCTTGGGTGGGCTAAGCAATCAGCCCCAGCATTTT. Translating it yields CASSLGGLSNQPQHF. J is TRBJ1-5 and V is TRBV5-1; no clear D gene. Germline loops: CDR1 SGHRS, CDR2 YFSETQ. Trimming left V 0 bases short and J 1 base short, with 8 bases between. The CDR3 runs to 15 residues. Drawing the rest from reference TRBV5-1 and TRBJ1-5, the complete variable domain is KAGVTQTPRYLIKTRGQQVTLSCSPISGHRSVSWYQQTPGQGLQFLFEYFSETQRNKGNFPGRFSGRQFSNSRSEMNVSTLELGDSALYLCASSLGGLSNQPQHFGDGTRLSIL.

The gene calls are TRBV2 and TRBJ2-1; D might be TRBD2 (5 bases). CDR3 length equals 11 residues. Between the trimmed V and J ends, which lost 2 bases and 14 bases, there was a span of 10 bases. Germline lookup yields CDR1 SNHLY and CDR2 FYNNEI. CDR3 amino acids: CASSEPGGEFF. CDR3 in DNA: TGTGCCAGCAGTGAACCAGGAGGCGAGTTCTTC.

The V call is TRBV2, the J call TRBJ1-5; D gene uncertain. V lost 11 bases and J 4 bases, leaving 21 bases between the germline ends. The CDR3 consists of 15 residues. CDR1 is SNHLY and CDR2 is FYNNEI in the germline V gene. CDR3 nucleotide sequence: TGTGCCCTCGGAACGTTCGGAAAAAAGAATCAGCCCCAGCATTTT. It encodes CALGTFGKKNQPQHF.

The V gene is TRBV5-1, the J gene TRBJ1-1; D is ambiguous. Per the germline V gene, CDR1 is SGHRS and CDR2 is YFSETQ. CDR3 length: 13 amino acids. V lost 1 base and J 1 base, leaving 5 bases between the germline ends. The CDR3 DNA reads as TGCGCCAGCAGCTTGTGGGAGAACACTGAAGCTTTCTTT. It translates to CASSLWENTEAFF. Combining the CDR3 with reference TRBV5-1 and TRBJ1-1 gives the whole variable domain KAGVTQTPRYLIKTRGQQVTLSCSPISGHRSVSWYQQTPGQGLQFLFEYFSETQRNKGNFPGRFSGRQFSNSRSEMNVSTLELGDSALYLCASSLWENTEAFFGQGTRLTVV.

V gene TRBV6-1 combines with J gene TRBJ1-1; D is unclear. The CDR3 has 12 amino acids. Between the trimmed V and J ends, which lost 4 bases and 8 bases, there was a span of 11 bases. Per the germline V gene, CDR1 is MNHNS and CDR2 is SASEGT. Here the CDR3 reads CASSVNVLEAFF. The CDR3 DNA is TGTGCCAGCAGTGTAAACGTATTAGAAGCTTTCTTT.

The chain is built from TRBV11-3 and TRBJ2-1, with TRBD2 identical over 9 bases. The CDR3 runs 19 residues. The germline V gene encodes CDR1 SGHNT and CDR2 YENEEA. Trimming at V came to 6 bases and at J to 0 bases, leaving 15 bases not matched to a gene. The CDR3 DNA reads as TGTGCCAGCAGAGGTTGGCGGGGGGGCCAGAAAAGCTCCTACAATGAGCAGTTCTTC. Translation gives CASRGWRGGQKSSYNEQFF.

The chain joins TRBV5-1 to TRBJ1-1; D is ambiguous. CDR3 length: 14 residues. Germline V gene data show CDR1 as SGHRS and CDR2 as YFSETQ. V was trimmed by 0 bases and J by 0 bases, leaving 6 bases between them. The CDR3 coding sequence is TGCGCCAGCAGCTTGGAGGCGTTGAACACTGAAGCTTTCTTT. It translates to CASSLEALNTEAFF.

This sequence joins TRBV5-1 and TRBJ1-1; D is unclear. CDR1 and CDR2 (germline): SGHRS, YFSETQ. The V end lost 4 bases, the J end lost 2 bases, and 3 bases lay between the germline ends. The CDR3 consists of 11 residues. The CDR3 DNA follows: TGCGCCAGCAGCATTAACACTGAAGCTTTCTTT. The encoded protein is CASSINTEAFF.

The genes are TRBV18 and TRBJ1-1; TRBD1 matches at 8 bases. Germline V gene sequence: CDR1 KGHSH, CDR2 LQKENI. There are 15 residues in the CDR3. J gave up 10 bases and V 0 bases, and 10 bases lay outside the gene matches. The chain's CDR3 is CASSPPGQANLGAFF. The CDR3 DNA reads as TGTGCCAGCTCACCACCGGGACAGGCGAACCTAGGAGCTTTCTTT.

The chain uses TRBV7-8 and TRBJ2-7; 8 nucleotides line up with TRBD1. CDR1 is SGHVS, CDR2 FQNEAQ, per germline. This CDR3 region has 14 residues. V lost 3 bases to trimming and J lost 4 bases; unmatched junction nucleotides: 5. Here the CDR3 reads CASSFRTGFYEQYF. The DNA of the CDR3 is TGTGCCAGCAGCTTTAGGACAGGGTTTTACGAGCAGTACTTC.

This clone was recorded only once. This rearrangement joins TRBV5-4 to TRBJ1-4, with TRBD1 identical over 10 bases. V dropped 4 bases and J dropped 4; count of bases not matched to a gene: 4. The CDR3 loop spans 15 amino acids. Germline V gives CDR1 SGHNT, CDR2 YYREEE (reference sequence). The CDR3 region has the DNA TGTGCCAGCAGCATGACAGGGGGCGTTAATGAAAAACTGTTTTTT. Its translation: CASSMTGGVNEKLFF.

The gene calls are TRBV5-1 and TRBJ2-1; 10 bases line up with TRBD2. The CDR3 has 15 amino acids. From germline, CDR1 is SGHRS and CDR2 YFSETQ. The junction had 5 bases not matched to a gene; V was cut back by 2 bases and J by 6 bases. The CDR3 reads CASSLLERGGNEQFF. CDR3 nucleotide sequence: TGCGCCAGCAGCTTACTGGAGCGGGGGGGCAATGAGCAGTTCTTC.

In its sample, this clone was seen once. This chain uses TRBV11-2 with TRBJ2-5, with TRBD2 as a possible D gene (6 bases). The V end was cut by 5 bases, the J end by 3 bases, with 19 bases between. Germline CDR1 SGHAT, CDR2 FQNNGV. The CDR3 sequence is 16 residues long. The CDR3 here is CASSPSGLPGEETQYF. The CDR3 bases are TGTGCCAGCAGCCCCTCGGGACTCCCTGGGGAAGAGACCCAGTACTTC.

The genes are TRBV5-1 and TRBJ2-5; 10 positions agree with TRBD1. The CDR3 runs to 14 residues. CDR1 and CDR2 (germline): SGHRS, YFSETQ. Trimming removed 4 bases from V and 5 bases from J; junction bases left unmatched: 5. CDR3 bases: TGCGCCAGCAGCCGGGACAGGGGTTGGGAGACCCAGTACTTC. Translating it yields CASSRDRGWETQYF.

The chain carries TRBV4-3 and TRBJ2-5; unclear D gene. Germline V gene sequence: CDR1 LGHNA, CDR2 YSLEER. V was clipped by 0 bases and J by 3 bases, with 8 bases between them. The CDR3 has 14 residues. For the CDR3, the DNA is TGCGCCAGCAGCCAAGATTGGCGAGAAGAGACCCAGTACTTC. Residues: CASSQDWREETQYF.

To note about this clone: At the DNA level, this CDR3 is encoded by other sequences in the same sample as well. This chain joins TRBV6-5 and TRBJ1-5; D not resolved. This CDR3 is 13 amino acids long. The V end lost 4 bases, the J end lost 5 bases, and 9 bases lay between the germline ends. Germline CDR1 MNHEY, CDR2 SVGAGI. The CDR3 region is CASSSLPDQPQHF. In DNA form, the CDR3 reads TGTGCCAGCAGTTCATTGCCAGATCAGCCCCAGCATTTT.